The sequence of this T cell receptor (beta chain) was determined in a study of regulatory T cells in long-lasting Graves disease. This clonotype was seen at least ten times. As for time point: persistent/refractory GD, antithyroid drugs over 5 years with positive TRAb. There was RNA extracted from PBMCs, and the TCR library was made from it. Library construction for TCR beta used iRepertoire HTBI primers and Arm-PCR of CDR3 regions. TCRdb re-derived calls from the multiplex PCR reads in MiXCR, one entry per CDR3 protein. The table shows approximately 500,000 distinct CDR3 sequences, with 20% to 25% occurring only once. V shed 5 bases and J shed 3 bases, with 10 bases lying between them. The CDR3 runs to 13 residues. The V gene's germline CDR1 is MDHEN and CDR2 SYDVKM.

Sequencing used peripheral blood mononuclear cells (PBMCs), obtained when the disease was refractory, from a patient treated with antithyroid drugs. This TCR came from a female donor with Graves disease. This rearrangement joins TRBV28 to TRBJ1-2; D call uncertain. The CDR3 is CASSDPGDYGYTF. CDR3 in DNA: TGTGCCAGCAGTGATCCAGGAGACTATGGCTACACCTTC.